This T cell receptor (beta chain) stems from a study of blood T cell repertoires in COVID-19. Study at large: Samples taken during acute and convalescent COVID-19 were collected in the United States, Italy and Spain. Sources were T cells, B-cell-depleted T cells, or PBMCs; the material itself was cDNA or gDNA.

CDR3 length equals 14 residues. Germline V gives CDR1 SGHRS, CDR2 YFSETQ. Trimming removed 2 bases from V and 0 bases from J, with 3 bases in between. Per the authors' pipeline: Nucleated cell number was recorded as an estimate derived from reference gene primer amplification. The repertoire was sequenced with immunoSEQ multiplex PCR; TCRdb's copy has only in-frame clones and lacks some. The V and J calls and clone size were taken over from that table, and D and trimming were inferred from the DNA. The data contain about 210,000 clones, more than 75% of them seen just once; the ten biggest clones take up 13%.

The V gene is TRBV5-1, the J gene TRBJ2-6; D call uncertain. Material for sequencing was peripheral blood. The TCR sequence derives from a human donor in a cohort sampled during active COVID-19. The CDR3: CASSFNSGANVLTF. The CDR3 nucleotides read TGCGCCAGCAGCTTTAACTCTGGGGCCAACGTCCTGACTTTC.